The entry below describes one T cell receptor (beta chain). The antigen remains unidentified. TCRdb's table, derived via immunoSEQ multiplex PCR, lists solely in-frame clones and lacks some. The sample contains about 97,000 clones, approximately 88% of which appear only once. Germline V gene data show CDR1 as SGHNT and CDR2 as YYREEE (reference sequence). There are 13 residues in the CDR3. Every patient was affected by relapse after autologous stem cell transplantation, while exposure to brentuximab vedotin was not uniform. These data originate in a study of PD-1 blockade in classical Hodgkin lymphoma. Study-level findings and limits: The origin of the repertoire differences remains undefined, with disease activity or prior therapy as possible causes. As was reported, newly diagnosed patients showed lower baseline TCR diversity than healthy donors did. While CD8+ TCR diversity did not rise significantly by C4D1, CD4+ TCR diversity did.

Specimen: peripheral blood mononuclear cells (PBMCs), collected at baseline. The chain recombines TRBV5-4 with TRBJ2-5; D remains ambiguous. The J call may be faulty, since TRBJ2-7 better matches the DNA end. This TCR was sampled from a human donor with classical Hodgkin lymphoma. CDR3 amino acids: CASSLWSTYEQYF. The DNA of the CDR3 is TGTGCCAGCAGCTTGTGGTCGACCTACGAGCAGTACTTC.